This T cell receptor (beta chain) was captured in a study of T cells expressing NK-cell markers. Study-wide background: Underlying the TCR beta repertoires were sorted CD3+CD56+NKG2C+, CD3+CD56+NKG2C- and CD3+CD56-NKG2C+ T cells. Study-wide points: Of the CD8+ T cells in more than five donors, 1.0-7.0% belonged to dominant NKG2C+ clonotypes. It was still unclear whether expanded NKG2C+ T cell clones were HCMV specific.

Comments on this clonotype: Its specificity is not known.

CDR3 length: 14 amino acids. The germline V gene has CDR1 MNHEY and CDR2 SVGEGT. TCRdb derives one entry per CDR3 protein from the 5' RACE reads, leaving out DNA. The sample totals some 410,000 distinct CDR3 sequences; its top ten clones hold 7.3%. The V call is TRBV6-2 or TRBV6-3, the J call TRBJ2-4. This TCR derives from a woman aged 18 to 69 in good health. What was sequenced was blood T cells: a sorted CD56 or NKG2C T cell subset, CD4+ or CD8+ T cells, or bulk PBMC T cells (not recorded which). CDR3: CASSYPPQENIQYF.